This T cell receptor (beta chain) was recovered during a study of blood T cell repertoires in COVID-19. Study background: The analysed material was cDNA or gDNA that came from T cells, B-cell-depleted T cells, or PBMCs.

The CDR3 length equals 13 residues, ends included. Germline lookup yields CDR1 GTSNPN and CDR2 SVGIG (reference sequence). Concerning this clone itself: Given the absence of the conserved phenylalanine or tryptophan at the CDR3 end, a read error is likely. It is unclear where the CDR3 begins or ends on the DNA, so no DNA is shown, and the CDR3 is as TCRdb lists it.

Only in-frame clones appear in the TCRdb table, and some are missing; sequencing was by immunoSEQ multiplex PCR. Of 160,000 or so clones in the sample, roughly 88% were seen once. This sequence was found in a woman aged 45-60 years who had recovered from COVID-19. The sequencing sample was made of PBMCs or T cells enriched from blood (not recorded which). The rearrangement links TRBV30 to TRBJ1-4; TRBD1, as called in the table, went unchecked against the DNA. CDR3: CAWNKWGAKFPVT.